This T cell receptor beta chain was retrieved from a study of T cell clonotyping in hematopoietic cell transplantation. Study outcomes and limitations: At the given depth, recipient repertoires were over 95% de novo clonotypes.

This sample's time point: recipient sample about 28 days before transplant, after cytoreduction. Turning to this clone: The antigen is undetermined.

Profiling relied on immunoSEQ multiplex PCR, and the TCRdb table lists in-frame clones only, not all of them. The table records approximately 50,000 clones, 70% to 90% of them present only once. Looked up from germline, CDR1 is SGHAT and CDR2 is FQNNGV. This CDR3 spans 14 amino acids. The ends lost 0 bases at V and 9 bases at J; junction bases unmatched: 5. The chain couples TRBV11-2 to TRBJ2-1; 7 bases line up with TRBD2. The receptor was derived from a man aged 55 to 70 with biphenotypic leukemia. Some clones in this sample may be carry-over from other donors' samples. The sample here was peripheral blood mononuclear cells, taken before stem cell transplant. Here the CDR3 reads CASSLERLASEQFF. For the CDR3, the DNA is TGTGCCAGCAGCTTAGAGAGACTAGCAAGTGAGCAGTTCTTC. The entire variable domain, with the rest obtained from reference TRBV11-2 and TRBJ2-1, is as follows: EAGVAQSPRYKIIEKRQSVAFWCNPISGHATLYWYQQILGQGPKLLIQFQNNGVVDDSQLPKDRFSAERLKGVDSTLKIQPAKLEDSAVYLCASSLERLASEQFFGPGTRLTVL.